The T cell receptor (beta chain) described here comes from a study of blood T cell repertoires in COVID-19. Generated by immunoSEQ multiplex PCR, the TCRdb table keeps only in-frame clones and is missing some. The profile shows about 160,000 clones, roughly 90% of them singletons. CDR3 length: 13 amino acids. V shed 10 bases and J shed 5 bases, with 16 bases lying between them. The germline gives CDR1 SGDLS, CDR2 YYNGEE. The source material was PBMCs or T cells enriched from blood (not recorded which). The chain links TRBV9 to TRBJ2-1; D is perhaps TRBD2 (6 bases). The source of this sequence is a woman between 45 and 60 years old who had recovered from COVID-19. The CDR3 sequence: CASTGTHNNEQFF. The CDR3 DNA is TGTGCCTCCACGGGGACTCATAACAATGAGCAGTTCTTC.